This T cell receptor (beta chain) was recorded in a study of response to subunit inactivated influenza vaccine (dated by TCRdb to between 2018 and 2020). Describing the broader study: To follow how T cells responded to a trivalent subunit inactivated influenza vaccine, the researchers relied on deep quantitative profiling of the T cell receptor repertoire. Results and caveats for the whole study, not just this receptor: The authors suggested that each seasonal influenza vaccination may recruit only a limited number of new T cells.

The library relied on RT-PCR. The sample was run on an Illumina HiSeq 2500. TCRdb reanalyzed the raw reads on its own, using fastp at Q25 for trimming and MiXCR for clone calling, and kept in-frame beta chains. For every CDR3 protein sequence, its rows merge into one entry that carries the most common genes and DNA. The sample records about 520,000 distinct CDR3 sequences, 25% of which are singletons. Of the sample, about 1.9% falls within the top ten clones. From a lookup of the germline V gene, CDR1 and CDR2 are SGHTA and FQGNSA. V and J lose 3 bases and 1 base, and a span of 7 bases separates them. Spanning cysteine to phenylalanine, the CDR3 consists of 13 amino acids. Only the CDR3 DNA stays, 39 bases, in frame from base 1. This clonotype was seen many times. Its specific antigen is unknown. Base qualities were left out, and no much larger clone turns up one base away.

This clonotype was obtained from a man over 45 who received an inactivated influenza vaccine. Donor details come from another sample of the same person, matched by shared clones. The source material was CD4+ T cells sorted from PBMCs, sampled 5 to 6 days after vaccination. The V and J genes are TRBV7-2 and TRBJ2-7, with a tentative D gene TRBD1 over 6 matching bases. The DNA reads TGTGCCAGCAGCTTCACAGGGTCCTACGAGCAGTACTTC. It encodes CASSFTGSYEQYF. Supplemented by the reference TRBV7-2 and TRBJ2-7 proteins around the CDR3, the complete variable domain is GAGVSQSPSNKVTEKGKDVELRCDPISGHTALYWYRQSLGQGLEFLIYFQGNSAPDKSGLPSDRFSAERTGGSVSTLTIQRTQQEDSAVYLCASSFTGSYEQYFGPGTRLTVT.